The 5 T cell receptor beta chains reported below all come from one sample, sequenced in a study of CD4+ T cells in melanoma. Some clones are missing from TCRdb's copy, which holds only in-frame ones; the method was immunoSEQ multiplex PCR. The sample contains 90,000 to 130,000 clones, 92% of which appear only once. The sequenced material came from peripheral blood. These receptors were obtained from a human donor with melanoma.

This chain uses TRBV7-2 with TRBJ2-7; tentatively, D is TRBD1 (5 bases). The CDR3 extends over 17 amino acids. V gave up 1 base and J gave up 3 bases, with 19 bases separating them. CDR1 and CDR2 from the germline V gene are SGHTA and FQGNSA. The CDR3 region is CASSLVGLGRGNYEQYF. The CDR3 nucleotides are TGTGCCAGCAGCTTAGTCGGGTTGGGGCGCGGAAACTACGAGCAGTACTTC.

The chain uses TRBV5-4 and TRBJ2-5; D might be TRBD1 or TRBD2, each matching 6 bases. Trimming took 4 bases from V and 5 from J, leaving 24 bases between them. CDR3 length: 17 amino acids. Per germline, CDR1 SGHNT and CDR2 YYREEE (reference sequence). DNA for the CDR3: TGTGCCAGCAGCCCGGGGTTTAAAGTGGGGGGCCAGGAGACCCAGTACTTC. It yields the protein CASSPGFKVGGQETQYF.

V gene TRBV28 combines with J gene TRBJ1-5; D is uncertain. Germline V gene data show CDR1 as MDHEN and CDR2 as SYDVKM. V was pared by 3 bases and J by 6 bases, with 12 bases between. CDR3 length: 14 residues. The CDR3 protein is CASSFRPLPQPQHF. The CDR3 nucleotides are TGTGCCAGCAGTTTCCGACCGCTTCCTCAGCCCCAGCATTTT.

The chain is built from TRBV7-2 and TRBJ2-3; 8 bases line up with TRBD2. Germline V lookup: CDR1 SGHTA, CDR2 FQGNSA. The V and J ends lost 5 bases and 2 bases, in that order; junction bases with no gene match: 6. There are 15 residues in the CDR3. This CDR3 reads CASSLLGLVTDTQYF. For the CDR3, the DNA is TGTGCCAGCAGCCTATTGGGACTAGTCACAGATACGCAGTATTTT.

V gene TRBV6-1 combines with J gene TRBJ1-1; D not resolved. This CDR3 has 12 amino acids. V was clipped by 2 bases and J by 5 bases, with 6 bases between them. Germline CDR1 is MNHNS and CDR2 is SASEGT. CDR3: CASSELTTEAFF. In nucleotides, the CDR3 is TGTGCCAGCAGTGAACTCACTACTGAAGCTTTCTTT.